This TCR beta chain was recovered during a study of cytotoxic CD8 clonotypes in ibrutinib-treated CLL. The overall study: Within the patient group, 11 were relapsed/refractory and some 14 treatment-naive, and 17 were IGHV unmutated.

Whole-study findings and limits: Sustained-remission and progressing patients diverged in sampling times. At baseline, clonality was higher than in age-matched healthy donors and correlated with CD8+ counts. Clonality was higher at ibrutinib response and returned toward baseline at progression.

Sequenced by immunoSEQ multiplex PCR; TCRdb stores in-frame clones only, minus some. The repertoire holds fewer than 30,000 clones, with about two thirds as singletons. On this clone: Its specificity is not known.

V gave up 2 bases and J gave up 2 bases; unmatched junction bases: 6. The CDR3 has 16 residues. In germline, CDR1 is LNHDA, CDR2 SQIVND (reference sequence). The V and J genes are TRBV19 and TRBJ2-1, with 7 bases that match TRBD2. This TCR came from a human donor with chronic lymphocytic leukemia. Sequencing was performed on PBMCs, taken after 24 months of ibrutinib treatment. The DNA for the CDR3 is TGTGCCAGTAGTATATCCAGCGGGGTCACCTACAATGAGCAGTTCTTC. Its translation: CASSISSGVTYNEQFF.